The TCR beta chain under discussion was sequenced for a study of T-cell reconstitution after alpha-beta-depleted transplantation in children (dated by TCRdb to the mid-2010s). For context, the study as a whole: T-cell immune reconstitution after TCRalphabeta/CD19-depleted allogeneic hematopoietic cell transplantation in children was quantitatively tracked in the study by means of TCR repertoire profiling.

Libraries came from PCR. The sequencer was an Illumina HiSeq 2500. TCR libraries were prepared with molecular barcoding, using unique molecular identifiers to normalize TCRbeta repertoire quantification. TCRdb reprocessed the public reads (quality trimming at Q25 with fastp, clone calling with MiXCR) and kept in-frame beta chains. A single entry per CDR3 protein holds the most common genes and DNA from its merged rows. Counted in this sample were roughly 610,000 distinct CDR3 sequences; roughly a tenth of them appeared once. Less than 5% of the sample goes to the ten largest clones. The CDR3 has 14 amino acids, counting the end cysteine and phenylalanine. Only the CDR3 region is kept as DNA, spanning 42 bases read in frame from base 1. Based on the germline V gene (reference sequence), the CDR1 and CDR2 sequences are GTSNPN and SVGIG. V sheds 0 bases and J sheds 1 base, leaving 7 bases between their ends.

As regards this clonotype: Its specific antigen is unknown. No base qualities exist here, and no much larger clone lies one base off it.

The rearranged segments are TRBV30 and TRBJ1-5, with the D segment identity uncertain. This TCR came from a human donor who donated a stem cell graft to a child with acute myeloid leukemia. Sample: PBMCs from the stem cell graft donor, taken from the stem cell graft. The CDR3 here reads CAWSVGRSNQPQHF. The sequence in DNA is TGTGCCTGGAGTGTAGGCCGGAGCAATCAGCCCCAGCATTTT. Joined to the reference TRBV30 and TRBJ1-5 proteins, this CDR3 gives the full variable domain: SQTIHQWPATLVQPVGSPLSLECTVEGTSNPNLYWYRQAAGRGLQLLFYSVGIGQISSEVPQNLSASRPQDRQFILSSKKLLLSDSGFYLCAWSVGRSNQPQHFGDGTRLSIL.